The next 18 T cell receptor beta chains were all read from a single sample in a study of technical replicates of blood from several donors. TCRdb keeps only in-frame clones here, not all; method: immunoSEQ multiplex PCR. The table shows about 82,000 clones, with 96% occurring only once. Sequenced sample: T cells isolated from PBMCs. Every receptor here comes from a human donor in good health.

The V and J genes are TRBV19 and TRBJ2-1; 12 positions agree with TRBD1. Germline V CDR1 and CDR2: LNHDA, SQIVND (reference sequence). There are 13 residues in the CDR3. Losses at the gene ends were 10 bases for V and 10 bases for J; bases not matched to a gene: 8. CDR3 nucleotides: TGTGCCACCCGGGACAGGGGGCAAGAGGAGCAGTTCTTC. Protein product: CATRDRGQEEQFF. The whole variable domain, filled in from reference TRBV19 and TRBJ2-1, reads DGGITQSPKYLFRKEGQNVTLSCEQNLNHDAMYWYRQDPGQGLRLIYYSQIVNDFQKGDIAEGYSVSREKKESFPLTVTSAQKNPTAFYLCATRDRGQEEQFFGPGTRLTVL.

This sequence joins TRBV29-1 and TRBJ2-1, with 11 bases matching TRBD2. The V gene end was trimmed by 5 bases and the J gene end by 2 bases; junction bases not matched to a gene: 5. This CDR3 has 15 residues. CDR1 and CDR2 from the germline V gene are SQVTM and ANQGSEA. The CDR3 spells CSVQLAGGPYNEQFF. The CDR3 DNA sequence: TGCAGCGTTCAGTTAGCGGGAGGGCCCTACAATGAGCAGTTCTTC.

J is TRBJ1-5 and V is TRBV4-3; unclear D gene. Germline V gives CDR1 LGHNA, CDR2 YSLEER. V was clipped by 4 bases and J by 4 bases, with 8 bases between them. The CDR3 is 13 amino acids. The CDR3 DNA is TGCGCCAGCAGCCCCAATGTTAATCAGCCCCAGCATTTT. It is translated as CASSPNVNQPQHF.

The J gene is TRBJ1-2, the V gene TRBV6-5, with 9 bases aligning to TRBD1. J gave up 8 bases and V 2 bases, and 6 bases lay outside the gene matches. CDR1 is MNHEY, CDR2 SVGAGI, per germline. The CDR3 length is 14 residues. The CDR3 loop reads CASSYQDRGWGYTF. The DNA of the CDR3 is TGTGCCAGCAGTTACCAGGACAGGGGTTGGGGCTACACCTTC.

The gene calls are TRBV5-5 and TRBJ2-7, with D perhaps matching TRBD2 (6 bases). The V end lost 0 bases, the J end lost 0 bases, and 7 bases lay between the germline ends. The CDR3 spans 14 residues. Germline V gene sequence: CDR1 SGHKS, CDR2 YYEKEE (reference sequence). CDR3 amino acids: CASSLGGGSYEQYF. CDR3 nucleotides: TGTGCCAGCAGCTTGGGGGGAGGCTCCTACGAGCAGTACTTC. Supplemented by reference TRBV5-5 and TRBJ2-7, the full variable domain reads DAGVTQSPTHLIKTRGQQVTLRCSPISGHKSVSWYQQVLGQGPQFIFQYYEKEERGRGNFPDRFSARQFPNYSSELNVNALLLGDSALYLCASSLGGGSYEQYFGPGTRLTVT.

V is TRBV2 and J is TRBJ2-7; a possible D gene is TRBD1 (5 bases). V gave up 7 bases and J gave up 7 bases, with 17 bases separating them. This CDR3 comprises 13 residues. Looked up from germline, CDR1 is SNHLY and CDR2 is FYNNEI. CDR3 in DNA: TGTGCCAGCATGGAACAGGCCCTCGGGGAGCAGTACTTC. The encoded protein is CASMEQALGEQYF.

V usage is TRBV4-1 and J usage is TRBJ2-1; 8 nucleotides match TRBD1. CDR1 is MGHRA and CDR2 is YSYEKL in the germline V gene. The V and J ends lost 0 bases and 2 bases, in that order; junction bases with no gene match: 6. The CDR3 contains 17 residues. CDR3 protein: CASSQESGTGPYNEQFF. The CDR3 DNA reads TGCGCCAGCAGCCAAGAGTCCGGGACAGGACCCTACAATGAGCAGTTCTTC.

This clone was recorded a few times. The chain combines TRBV6-5 with TRBJ1-2; D perhaps matches TRBD1 (5 bases). The CDR3 spans 15 residues. Germline CDR1 and CDR2: MNHEY and SVGAGI. Trimming removed 6 bases at V and 4 bases at J, with 18 bases between. For the CDR3, the DNA is TGTGCCAGCAGCCGGGGGAATTACGGAGGCTATGGCTACACCTTC. Its protein product is CASSRGNYGGYGYTF.

The J gene is TRBJ2-1, the V gene TRBV7-3; possible D gene TRBD1, 7 bases. Germline lookup yields CDR1 SGHTA and CDR2 FQGTGA. V lost 5 bases and J 9 bases, leaving 11 bases between the germline ends. This CDR3 has 12 amino acids. Here the CDR3 reads CASSVQGGEQFF. As DNA, the CDR3 is TGTGCCAGCAGCGTCCAGGGGGGTGAGCAGTTCTTC.

The J gene is TRBJ2-2, the V gene TRBV7-2; D may be TRBD1 (5 bases). V gave up 2 bases and J gave up 5 bases, with 15 bases separating them. This CDR3 has 16 amino acids. Germline V gene data show CDR1 as SGHTA and CDR2 as FQGNSA. The CDR3 DNA follows: TGTGCCAGCAGCTTAACTTCTGACAGAACTACCGGGGAGCTGTTTTTT. Amino acids: CASSLTSDRTTGELFF.

The chain recombines TRBV27 with TRBJ1-1; weak D call: TRBD1 (5 bases). CDR3 length: 14 residues. Germline lookup yields CDR1 MNHEY and CDR2 SMNVEV (reference sequence). V dropped 8 bases and J dropped 1 base, with 14 bases sitting between them. CDR3 in DNA: TGTGCCAGCCATTTAGGGGCCGCGAACACTGAAGCTTTCTTT. Translating gives CASHLGAANTEAFF.

V and J are TRBV4-3 and TRBJ2-7, with D maybe TRBD1 (6 bases). This CDR3 has 15 amino acids. Germline V gives CDR1 LGHNA, CDR2 YSLEER. Trimming shortened V by 0 bases and J by 2 bases, and 11 bases separated the two germline ends. CDR3 bases: TGCGCCAGCAGCCAAGAGATCCGGACAGCCTACGAGCAGTACTTC. It encodes CASSQEIRTAYEQYF.

The rearrangement links TRBV18 to TRBJ2-7; D remains unclear. The germline gives CDR1 KGHSH, CDR2 LQKENI. The CDR3 loop spans 11 amino acids. The germline V and J ends were trimmed by 6 bases and 4 bases, with 7 bases remaining between them. This chain's CDR3 is CASSDTYEQYF. In nucleotides, the CDR3 is TGTGCCAGCTCCGACACGTACGAGCAGTACTTC.

The chain combines TRBV6-6 with TRBJ2-2; weak D call: TRBD2 (5 bases). The germline gives CDR1 MNHNY, CDR2 SVGAGI (reference sequence). V lost 6 bases, J lost 3 bases, and 5 bases lay in between. This CDR3 has 12 amino acids. CDR3 amino acids: CASREDTGELFF. In nucleotides, the CDR3 is TGTGCCAGCAGGGAGGACACCGGGGAGCTGTTTTTT.

This clone came up once. The rearrangement uses TRBV2 and TRBJ1-5; D may be TRBD1 (6 bases). From germline, CDR1 is SNHLY and CDR2 FYNNEI. V shed 8 bases and J shed 2 bases, with 16 bases lying between them. This CDR3 has 15 amino acids. CDR3 bases: TGTGCCAGCTTCAGGACAGAAGTGCGCAATCAGCCCCAGCATTTT. Translated, it gives CASFRTEVRNQPQHF.

V usage is TRBV9 and J usage is TRBJ1-5, with no clear D. The CDR3 is 13 residues long. V dropped 0 bases and J dropped 3 bases, with 4 bases sitting between them. Germline loops: CDR1 SGDLS, CDR2 YYNGEE. CDR3 sequence (DNA): TGTGCCAGCAGCGTAGGACTCAATCAGCCCCAGCATTTT. Protein sequence: CASSVGLNQPQHF. Variable domain in full (rest from reference TRBV9 and TRBJ1-5): DSGVTQTPKHLITATGQRVTLRCSPRSGDLSVYWYQQSLDQGLQFLIQYYNGEERAKGNILERFSAQQFPDLHSELNLSSLELGDSALYFCASSVGLNQPQHFGDGTRLSIL.

This chain uses TRBV10-3 with TRBJ2-7; D is perhaps TRBD1 (5 bases). Trimming stripped 6 bases from V and 4 bases from J, with 16 bases between. The CDR3 runs 14 residues. The germline CDR1 and CDR2 sequences are ENHRY and SYGVKD. In DNA form, the CDR3 reads TGTGCCATCAGACAGGAATTGGGTATATACGAGCAGTACTTC. Encoded protein: CAIRQELGIYEQYF.

V is TRBV27 and J is TRBJ2-7; 7 nucleotides match TRBD1. Looked up from germline, CDR1 is MNHEY and CDR2 is SMNVEV (reference sequence). Trimming took 5 bases from V and 2 from J; bases not matched to a gene: 3. This CDR3 is built from 13 residues. The CDR3 is CASSKGQAYEQYF. The CDR3 coding sequence is TGTGCCAGCAGTAAAGGACAGGCCTACGAGCAGTACTTC.